Below are 15 T cell receptor beta chains sequenced from a single sample in a study of shared clonotypes between healthy human individuals (TCRdb year 2020). The library was built by means of the immunoSEQ multiplex PCR assay. Entries here come from immuneACCESS through TCRdb and include only in-frame sequences with V and J called. Some clones fail to appear in such tables; in the studies checked, an unresolved V gene covers under half of the shortfall, and the cause of the remainder is unknown. The sample table contains approximately 1.5 million clones; only one count was recorded for approximately 98% of them. Roughly 0.45% of the sample lies in the top ten. The sequencing sample was made of naive CD4+ T cells sorted from blood. The sample's cell subset or site label is to be understood as: CD45RA+ positively selected. These receptors came from a man between 25 and 39 years old in good health.

The CDR3 DNA reads as TGTGCCACCAGGACAGGAATGAACTACGAGCAGTACTTC. It is translated as CATRTGMNYEQYF. The J gene is TRBJ2-7, the V gene TRBV15, with D perhaps TRBD1 (6 bases). The CDR3 is 13 residues long. Per germline, CDR1 LNHNV and CDR2 YYDKDF (reference sequence). V dropped 6 bases and J dropped 3 bases, with 12 bases sitting between them.

The table lists this clone with a count of one. This same CDR3 is encoded by further DNA sequences in the sample. The V and J genes are TRBV7-9 and TRBJ2-1; D ambiguous. Germline CDR1 is SEHNR and CDR2 is FQNEAQ (reference sequence). Trimming shortened V by 5 bases and J by 6 bases, and 8 bases separated the two germline ends. The CDR3 is 12 amino acids. DNA of the CDR3: TGTGCCAGCAGCATCCAAGGCAATGAGCAGTTCTTC. Its protein product is CASSIQGNEQFF.

The chain employs TRBV5-1 and TRBJ1-1; the D is unclear. V was trimmed by 2 bases and J by 3 bases, leaving 11 bases between them. This CDR3 is 14 amino acids long. CDR1 SGHRS and CDR2 YFSETQ come from the germline V gene. CDR3 sequence reads: CASSLLDHDTEAFF. Written as DNA, the CDR3 is TGCGCCAGCAGCTTACTTGACCATGACACTGAAGCTTTCTTT.

V is TRBV28 and J is TRBJ2-7, with TRBD1 matching over 7 bases. The V gene's germline CDR1 is MDHEN and CDR2 SYDVKM. Trimming at V came to 10 bases and at J to 2 bases, leaving 14 bases not matched to a gene. The CDR3 sequence is 15 residues long. Here the CDR3 reads CAITPTNRGAYEQYF. CDR3 in DNA: TGTGCCATTACCCCCACGAACAGGGGAGCCTACGAGCAGTACTTC.

This chain joins TRBV30 and TRBJ2-5, with 7 nucleotides matching TRBD1. Trimming took 3 bases from V and 3 from J; bases not matched to a gene: 4. The germline CDR1 and CDR2 sequences are GTSNPN and SVGIG (reference sequence). The CDR3 contains 13 residues. The CDR3 is CAWSVDREETQYF. The CDR3, as DNA: TGTGCCTGGAGCGTCGACAGGGAAGAGACCCAGTACTTC. The entire variable domain, with the rest obtained from reference TRBV30 and TRBJ2-5, is as follows: SQTIHQWPATLVQPVGSPLSLECTVEGTSNPNLYWYRQAAGRGLQLLFYSVGIGQISSEVPQNLSASRPQDRQFILSSKKLLLSDSGFYLCAWSVDREETQYFGPGTRLLVL.

V and J are TRBV7-6 and TRBJ2-2; TRBD2 aligns across 11 bases. Trimming took 1 base from V and 6 from J; bases not matched to a gene: 10. The germline V gene has CDR1 SGHVS and CDR2 FNYEAQ. This CDR3 has 18 residues. This chain's CDR3 is CASSLVGGLAATSGELFF. CDR3 in DNA: TGTGCCAGCAGCTTAGTTGGGGGACTAGCGGCTACGTCCGGGGAGCTGTTTTTT.

The rearrangement links TRBV5-1 to TRBJ2-1, with D possibly TRBD2 on 6 matching bases. Germline-derived CDR1 and CDR2 are SGHRS and YFSETQ. V lost 0 bases and J 2 bases, leaving 9 bases between the germline ends. CDR3 length: 15 residues. The CDR3 DNA reads TGCGCCAGCAGCTTGGTGCAGCGGGCCTACAATGAGCAGTTCTTC. Residues: CASSLVQRAYNEQFF.

This chain joins TRBV6-5 and TRBJ1-2; tentatively, D is TRBD1 (6 bases). The CDR3 consists of 12 residues. V was shortened by 0 bases and J by 7 bases, with 6 bases between the two germline ends. Germline loops: CDR1 MNHEY, CDR2 SVGAGI. The chain's CDR3 is CASSYSDSGYTF. Written as DNA, the CDR3 is TGTGCCAGCAGTTACTCGGACAGTGGCTACACCTTC.

The V gene is TRBV5-4, the J gene TRBJ2-3; 11 bases fit TRBD2. The CDR3 loop spans 17 amino acids. In germline, CDR1 is SGHNT, CDR2 YYREEE (reference sequence). V lost 2 bases and J lost 0; bases outside the gene matches: 5. Here the CDR3 DNA reads TGTGCCAGCAGCTTCGGGACTAGCGGACTTAGCACAGATACGCAGTATTTT. It translates to CASSFGTSGLSTDTQYF.

CDR3 nucleotides: TGCGCCAGCAGCTTGCCCGGACAGTGGAACACTGAAGCTTTCTTT. It codes for CASSLPGQWNTEAFF. V gene TRBV5-1 combines with J gene TRBJ1-1; D is possibly TRBD1 (6 bases). Germline CDR1 reads SGHRS; CDR2 reads YFSETQ. V was pared by 1 base and J by 1 base, with 11 bases between. The CDR3 extends over 15 amino acids.

The chain uses TRBV5-1 and TRBJ2-5; D ambiguous. Germline V lookup: CDR1 SGHRS, CDR2 YFSETQ. V was cut by 5 bases and J by 5 bases, with 7 bases left in between. The CDR3 covers 11 residues. CDR3 in DNA: TGCGCCAGCAGTGGGTTGGAGACCCAGTACTTC. Its protein is CASSGLETQYF.

About this clone itself: The sample contains more than one DNA sequence encoding this CDR3. V and J are TRBV18 and TRBJ1-5, with 9 bases fitting TRBD1. This CDR3 has 14 residues. V was pared by 3 bases and J by 4 bases, with 1 base of the junction left unmatched. CDR1 and CDR2 from the germline V gene are KGHSH and LQKENI. The CDR3 DNA reads as TGTGCCAGCTCACCTGGGACAGGGAATCAGCCCCAGCATTTT. This sequence encodes CASSPGTGNQPQHF.

The chain joins TRBV28 to TRBJ1-2; no definite D call. This CDR3 contains 16 residues. Per the germline V gene, CDR1 is MDHEN and CDR2 is SYDVKM. V was cut by 2 bases and J by 0 bases, with 13 bases left in between. The CDR3 reads CASSLQPPEANYGYTF. As DNA, the CDR3 is TGTGCCAGCAGTTTACAACCCCCGGAAGCTAACTATGGCTACACCTTC.

The genes are TRBV18 and TRBJ2-7; TRBD1 matches at 8 bases. This CDR3 contains 17 residues. V lost 2 bases to trimming and J lost 5 bases; unmatched junction nucleotides: 14. Germline assignment: CDR1 KGHSH and CDR2 LQKENI. The CDR3, as DNA: TGTGCCAGCTCACCAGGACAGGGTCGGCTTCTAAGAAACGAGCAGTACTTC. Translation gives CASSPGQGRLLRNEQYF.

On this clone: One end of the junction does not line up with germline, which may come from a read error. The chain combines TRBV27 with TRBJ2-1, with 13 bases matching TRBD2. Germline V gives CDR1 MNHEY, CDR2 SMNVEV (reference sequence). There are 16 residues in the CDR3. The CDR3 DNA is TGTGCCAGCAGTATATCGACTAGCGGGAGGCCCAATGAGCAGTTCTTC. Its protein product is CASSISTSGRPNEQFF.